The text below deals with one T cell receptor (beta chain). The record originates from a study of shared clonotypes between healthy human individuals. Here immunoSEQ multiplex PCR was the method, and the copy in TCRdb shows in-frame clones only, minus some. This sample yields about 2.3 million clones, of which 93% are seen a single time; 0.39% belongs to the top ten. Looked up from germline, CDR1 is SGHDN and CDR2 is FVKESK. Trimming stripped 4 bases from V and 1 base from J, with 11 bases between. CDR3 length equals 14 residues. Specimen: naive CD4+ T cells from PBMCs. The subset is: CD45RA+ positively selected. This sequence originates from a man in his late teens or twenties in good health. Some clones in this sample may be carry-over from other donors' samples. The genes are TRBV14 and TRBJ2-7; D is unclear. The CDR3 loop reads CASSLSLGSYEQYF. In DNA, the CDR3 is TGTGCCAGCAGCCTTTCGCTGGGGTCCTACGAGCAGTACTTC.